The 5 T cell receptor beta chains given below trace back to one sample, sequenced in a study of OX40 agonist ivuxolimab in advanced cancers. Only in-frame clones appear in the TCRdb table, and some are missing; sequencing was by immunoSEQ multiplex PCR. Of tens of thousands of clones listed, around 87% are singletons. The sample in question was CD4+ or CD8+ T cells sorted from blood, obtained in a trial of the OX40 agonist ivuxolimab. The receptors here all came from an adult with an advanced solid tumor such as melanoma, head and neck, liver or kidney cancer.

The chain has TRBV5-1 and TRBJ2-6; D not certain. This CDR3 is 15 amino acids long. Germline V CDR1 and CDR2: SGHRS, YFSETQ. Trimming left V 1 base short and J 1 base short, with 6 bases between. The CDR3 bases are TGCGCCAGCAGCTTGAAAGGGTCTGGGGCCAACGTCCTGACTTTC. This encodes CASSLKGSGANVLTF. Drawing the rest from reference TRBV5-1 and TRBJ2-6, the complete variable domain is KAGVTQTPRYLIKTRGQQVTLSCSPISGHRSVSWYQQTPGQGLQFLFEYFSETQRNKGNFPGRFSGRQFSNSRSEMNVSTLELGDSALYLCASSLKGSGANVLTFGAGSRLTVL.

This chain joins TRBV2 and TRBJ2-3, with a possible D match to TRBD2 (6 bases). This CDR3 is built from 14 residues. Trimming removed 6 bases from V and 0 bases from J, with 10 bases in between. Germline V gene data show CDR1 as SNHLY and CDR2 as FYNNEI. CDR3 residues: CASRVGTSTDTQYF. CDR3 DNA sequence: TGTGCCAGCAGGGTCGGGACTAGCACAGATACGCAGTATTTT.

The V gene is TRBV5-1, the J gene TRBJ1-2; 7 bases match TRBD1. Germline-derived CDR1 and CDR2 are SGHRS and YFSETQ. V dropped 4 bases and J dropped 1; count of bases not matched to a gene: 7. There are 15 residues in the CDR3. Here the CDR3 reads CASSAGTAINYGYTF. In DNA, the CDR3 is TGCGCCAGCAGCGCCGGGACAGCAATTAACTATGGCTACACCTTC.

The V gene is TRBV9, the J gene TRBJ2-3; no firm D call. Germline loops: CDR1 SGDLS, CDR2 YYNGEE. Trimming took 4 bases from V and 4 from J, leaving 7 bases between them. The CDR3 consists of 12 residues. The CDR3 spells CASSLLADTQYF. In DNA, the CDR3 is TGTGCCAGCAGCCTCTTGGCAGATACGCAGTATTTT.

This chain uses TRBV2 with TRBJ2-3; 7 bases are a match to TRBD1. Germline trimming cut 6 bases from V and 5 bases from J; bases unmatched to any gene: 8. Germline V gene data show CDR1 as SNHLY and CDR2 as FYNNEI. The CDR3 runs 14 residues. CDR3 coding DNA: TGTGCCAGCAGCGTACAGGGGCTACAAGATACGCAGTATTTT. Amino acids: CASSVQGLQDTQYF.